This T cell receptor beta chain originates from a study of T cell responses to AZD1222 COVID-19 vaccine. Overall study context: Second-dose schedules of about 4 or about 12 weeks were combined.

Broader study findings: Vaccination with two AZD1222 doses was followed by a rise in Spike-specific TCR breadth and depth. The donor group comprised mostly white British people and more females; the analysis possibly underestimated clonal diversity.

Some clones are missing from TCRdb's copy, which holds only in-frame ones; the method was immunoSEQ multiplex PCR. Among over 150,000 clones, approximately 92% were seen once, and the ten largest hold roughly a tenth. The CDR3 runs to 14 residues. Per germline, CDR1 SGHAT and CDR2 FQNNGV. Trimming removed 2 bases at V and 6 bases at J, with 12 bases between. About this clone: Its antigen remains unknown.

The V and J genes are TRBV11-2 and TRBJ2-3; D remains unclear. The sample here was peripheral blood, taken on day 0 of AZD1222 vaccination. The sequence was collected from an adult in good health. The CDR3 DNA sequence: TGTGCCAGCAGCTTATTCACAGCCATTGATACGCAGTATTTT. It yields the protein CASSLFTAIDTQYF. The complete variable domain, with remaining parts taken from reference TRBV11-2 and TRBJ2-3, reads EAGVAQSPRYKIIEKRQSVAFWCNPISGHATLYWYQQILGQGPKLLIQFQNNGVVDDSQLPKDRFSAERLKGVDSTLKIQPAKLEDSAVYLCASSLFTAIDTQYFGPGTRLTVL.